This entry lists 11 T cell receptor beta chains sequenced from one sample in a study of blood T cells in healthy people across ages (dated by TCRdb to between 2014 and 2017). The library was made by 5' RACE. The instrument given in TCRdb is Illumina HiSeq 2500. A second roughly 6 to 12 cycle PCR used a sample-barcoded 5' primer and a J-beta primer mix. The raw public data were reprocessed by TCRdb itself: fastp quality trimming at Q25, MiXCR clonotype calling, in-frame beta chains only. Each CDR3 protein appears once, grouped with its most common genes and DNA. The sample table contains about 1.1 million distinct CDR3 sequences; only one count was recorded for roughly two fifths of them. Of the sample, about an eighth falls within the top ten clones. Sequencing was done on a sample of blood. The receptor source for this set is a man aged 18-30 years in good health.

This clonotype turned up a few times. The gene calls are TRBV12-3 or TRBV12-4 and TRBJ1-5; D uncertain. The CDR3 has 15 residues. Trimming stripped 7 bases from V and 0 bases from J, with 13 bases between. The CDR3 coding sequence is TGTGCCAGCACCTCGGGTGGCTCTAGCAATCAGCCCCAGCATTTT. This codes for CASTSGGSSNQPQHF.

This clonotype appeared a few times. This chain uses TRBV7-2 with TRBJ2-1; D unresolved. Germline V CDR1 and CDR2: SGHTA, FQGNSA. The CDR3 covers 11 residues. Trimming left V 9 bases short and J 8 bases short, with 11 bases between. The CDR3 region is CASRNADEQFF. The CDR3, as DNA: TGTGCCAGTCGAAATGCCGATGAGCAGTTCTTC.

This rearrangement joins TRBV6-6 to TRBJ2-3, with TRBD2 matching over 9 bases. The V segment lost 3 bases and the J segment 5 bases; nucleotides outside the gene matches: 9. The CDR3 loop spans 16 amino acids. The V gene's germline CDR1 is MNHNY and CDR2 SVGAGI (reference sequence). CDR3 loop: CASSYPERGDGDTQYF. Here the CDR3 DNA reads TGTGCCAGCAGTTATCCAGAGCGGGGGGATGGAGATACGCAGTATTTT.

About this clonotype: A junction end diverges from the germline sequence, so it may reflect a read error. The chain links TRBV7-2 to TRBJ2-3, with TRBD1 matching over 9 bases. The CDR3 length is 16 residues. Germline V lookup: CDR1 SGHTA, CDR2 FQGNSA. In nucleotides, the CDR3 is TGTGACAGCAACCTTAACCCGGGACAGGGTACAGATACGCAGTATTTT. It yields the protein CDSNLNPGQGTDTQYF.

This clonotype was observed a few times. This chain connects TRBV6-1 to TRBJ2-1, with TRBD2 as a possible D gene (6 bases). V lost 6 bases and J lost 7, with 13 bases in between. Germline CDR1 is MNHNS and CDR2 is SASEGT. This CDR3 has 13 residues. The chain's CDR3 is CASREGWENEQFF. CDR3 sequence (DNA): TGTGCCAGCAGGGAGGGGTGGGAGAATGAGCAGTTCTTC.

V and J are TRBV7-2 and TRBJ1-2; TRBD1 is a possible D gene (5 bases). From germline, CDR1 is SGHTA and CDR2 FQGNSA. Trimming removed 7 bases from V and 5 bases from J, with 23 bases in between. CDR3 size: 16 residues. The CDR3 bases are TGTGCCAGCAACCTAATAACAAGGGGTAGAGGGTATGGCTACACCTTC. Translation gives CASNLITRGRGYGYTF. The full variable domain, completed using reference TRBV7-2 and TRBJ1-2, is GAGVSQSPSNKVTEKGKDVELRCDPISGHTALYWYRQSLGQGLEFLIYFQGNSAPDKSGLPSDRFSAERTGGSVSTLTIQRTQQEDSAVYLCASNLITRGRGYGYTFGSGTRLTVV.

The J gene is TRBJ1-1, the V gene TRBV2, with D unresolved. Germline values: CDR1 SNHLY, CDR2 FYNNEI. The CDR3 sequence is 14 residues long. With 0 bases removed from V and 8 bases from J, the gap between germline ends came to 13 bases. This CDR3 reads CASSEARGGWEAFF. CDR3 nucleotides: TGTGCCAGCAGTGAAGCGCGCGGCGGATGGGAAGCTTTCTTT.

The chain uses TRBV28 and TRBJ1-5; D unresolved. The CDR3 consists of 16 residues. The ends were cut back, 3 bases at V and 7 bases at J, with 19 bases in the middle. In germline, CDR1 is MDHEN, CDR2 SYDVKM. The CDR3 here is CASSFLNFITFQPQHF. CDR3 sequence (DNA): TGTGCCAGCAGTTTCCTAAACTTTATCACATTCCAGCCCCAGCATTTT.

The gene calls are TRBV6-2 or TRBV6-3 and TRBJ2-7, with 11 bases lining up with TRBD2. CDR1 MNHEY and CDR2 SVGEGT come from the germline V gene. The trim removed 4 bases at V and 3 bases at J, leaving 5 bases unmatched. The CDR3 is 15 residues long. CDR3: CASSSRTSGHYEQYF. The CDR3 region has the DNA TGTGCCAGCAGTTCGCGGACTAGCGGGCACTACGAGCAGTACTTC.

This chain links TRBV5-1 with TRBJ1-1, with unresolved D. CDR1 is SGHRS and CDR2 is YFSETQ in the germline V gene. The CDR3 is 14 residues long. V lost 8 bases and J lost 3, with 17 bases in between. DNA of the CDR3: TGCGCCAGTTCCCTTGGGCGTCTAGACACTGAAGCTTTCTTT. Translation gives CASSLGRLDTEAFF.

This clonotype showed up just once. The chain couples TRBV9 to TRBJ2-1; a possible D gene is TRBD1 (7 bases). Germline CDR1 SGDLS, CDR2 YYNGEE. Trimming stripped 4 bases from V and 5 bases from J, with 25 bases between. The CDR3 contains 18 residues. The CDR3 bases are TGTGCCAGCAGCATATTAAGCGACAGGGTAACGGGAGACAATGAGCAGTTCTTC. Its protein is CASSILSDRVTGDNEQFF.